This T cell receptor beta chain was obtained from a study of T cell responses to AZD1222 COVID-19 vaccine. Assay: immunoSEQ multiplex PCR; the TCRdb copy retains only in-frame clones and omits some. The sample's table shows more than 110,000 clones. Findings and limits, study-wide: The study sampled repertoires only after the peak T cell response. Only a handful of people who got AZD1222 tested seropositive at baseline. The donor group comprised mostly white British people and more females; the analysis possibly underestimated clonal diversity. Unmutated variant regions are reportedly the target of nearly half of TCRs that are spike-specific.

Germline assignment: CDR1 KGHSH and CDR2 LQKENI. The V and J ends lost 3 bases and 8 bases respectively, with 19 bases between them. The CDR3 sequence is 15 residues long. A word on this clone: Its antigen is unknown.

The gene calls are TRBV18 and TRBJ1-2; possible D gene TRBD1, 5 bases. This receptor was taken from an adult in good health. Sequenced material: peripheral blood. CDR3 coding DNA: TGTGCCAGCTCACCCTCGTCGGGGCGGAAGGTCGGCTACACCTTC. Its protein product is CASSPSSGRKVGYTF.